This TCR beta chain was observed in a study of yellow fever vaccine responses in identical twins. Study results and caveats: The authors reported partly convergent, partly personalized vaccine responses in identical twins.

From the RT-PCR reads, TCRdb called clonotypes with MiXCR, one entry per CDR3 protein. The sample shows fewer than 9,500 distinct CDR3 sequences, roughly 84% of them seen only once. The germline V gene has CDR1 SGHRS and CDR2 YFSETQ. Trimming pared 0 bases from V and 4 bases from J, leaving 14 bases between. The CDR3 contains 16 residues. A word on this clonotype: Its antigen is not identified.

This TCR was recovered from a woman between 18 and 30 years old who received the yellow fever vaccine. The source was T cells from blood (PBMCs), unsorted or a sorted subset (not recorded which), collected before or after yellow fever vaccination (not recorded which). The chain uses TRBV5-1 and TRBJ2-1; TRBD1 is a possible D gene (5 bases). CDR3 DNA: TGCGCCAGCAGCTTGGCCGGCAGGGTGGTGTACAATGAGCAGTTCTTC. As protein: CASSLAGRVVYNEQFF.